This T cell receptor (beta chain) was captured in a study of CD8+ T cells in alopecia areata (dated 2018 in TCRdb). Background for the entire study: Treated patients were enrolled in an open-label pilot trial of oral tofacitinib, 5 to 10 mg twice daily, for moderate-to-severe alopecia areata. RNA was extracted with the PAXgene miRNA kit for fixed scalp, the miRNeasy kit for PBMCs, and the RNeasy kit for mouse skin. Tofacitinib was administered for 6 to 18 months, and 6 months of follow-up off drug were then conducted to assess delayed response and recurrence. In humans, TCRbeta sequencing was performed on scalp tissue and on sorted CD4+ and CD8+ peripheral blood T cells from healthy controls and from patients with patchy or totalis/universalis alopecia areata. Scalp clonality was compared across normal scalp (n=4), patchy alopecia areata scalp (n=8), and alopecia totalis/universalis scalp (n=8). The SALT score, which quantifies the percentage of affected scalp surface area, was used to measure disease severity in treated patients. To study T cell clonal expansion in alopecia areata, the researchers applied high-throughput TCRbeta sequencing to both the C3H/HeJ mouse model and human patients. immunoSEQ multiplex PCR using 35 Vbeta forward primers and 13 Jbeta reverse primers was used to amplify TCRbeta CDR3 regions. Patients on tofacitinib were biopsied at baseline and after 4 and 24 weeks of treatment, and several of the patients also had a later scalp biopsy.

A word on this clone: Its antigen specificity is not known. No per-base quality is available; no much larger clone lies one base away.

V was cut back by 3 bases and J by 5 bases, leaving a gap of 14 bases between them. The germline V gene (reference sequence) gives CDR1 as SEHNR and CDR2 as FQNEAQ. The CDR3 holds 14 amino acids from the cysteine to the phenylalanine. Of all the DNA, just the CDR3 is kept, 42 bases in frame from base 1. The time point label on this specimen signifies: four to five weeks on oral tofacitinib. The treatment or condition label, read with the paper, signifies: oral pan-JAK inhibitor, 5-10 mg twice daily. Peripheral blood and lesional scalp punch biopsies were obtained from patients with alopecia areata. After PBMCs were isolated by density centrifugation and stained for CD3, CD4 and CD8, a FACSAria was used to sort CD4+ and CD8+ T cells. The library came from the immunoSEQ multiplex PCR assay. RNA was extracted from all samples and reverse transcribed into cDNA, which served as template for TCR sequencing. SuperScript III was used for first-strand cDNA synthesis, primed with a 2:1 mix of oligo-dT and random hexamers. A synthetic immune receptor repertoire was used to measure amplification bias, and any remaining bias was corrected computationally. On the authors' methods: After raw reads were preprocessed to remove errors, the CDR3 was defined following IMGT conventions as running from the conserved cysteine to phenylalanine. Clonality was calculated as 1 minus Shannon entropy normalized by log2 of the number of productive unique TCRs. CD4 or CD8 identity of scalp clones was inferred by cross-referencing scalp TCRbeta sequences with sorted blood CD4 and CD8 repertoires. What TCRdb holds here is the immuneACCESS table cut down to in-frame rearrangements. Part of the clones is not present; checked against another copy, under half of the missing clones reflect an unresolved V gene, and the others are unexplained. V, J and clone size reflect that table, while D and trimming were determined from the DNA. The sample table shows some 110,000 clones, and roughly 58% are seen once. Approximately 31% of the sample is taken by the ten largest.

Study-wide conclusions, independent of this receptor: TCR sequences shared between patients were less clear than in mice, possibly partly because of HLA diversity in the patient population. Many expanded lesional clones were found to persist in scalp and blood during tofacitinib treatment, and relapse after treatment cessation may be partly explained by this persistence. Resident alphabeta T cells in normal human skin are also sequenced, complicating scalp TCR repertoire analysis, unlike mouse skin dominated by gammadelta T cells. Scalp clonality and the number of expanded CD8+ clones among the top 100 scalp clones were significantly decreased by tofacitinib. Because the treated cohort was small and included a single nonresponder, larger studies are needed to assess links between baseline CD8+ expansion and response. Lesional scalp, especially in alopecia totalis/universalis, showed higher clonality and more expanded CD8+ clones than normal scalp, suggesting antigenic drive.

The source material was CD8+ T cells sorted from blood, sampled at week 4, from a patient treated with tofacitinib. The clonotype comes from a human donor with alopecia areata. The chain employs TRBV7-9 and TRBJ2-7; the D segment could be TRBD1, given 5 matching bases. The CDR3 region: CASSFFQGWDEQYF. The bases read TGTGCCAGCAGCTTCTTCCAGGGTTGGGACGAGCAGTACTTC.